This TCR beta chain was sequenced during a study of blood T cells in healthy people across ages. A second roughly 7 to 12 cycle PCR used barcoded and J-beta primers. TCRdb redid the calling of the 5' RACE reads with MiXCR, one entry per CDR3 protein. This sample has some 1.4 million distinct CDR3 sequences, with about 43% found just once. J was trimmed by 0 bases and V by 3 bases; bases with no gene match: 21. This CDR3 has 21 amino acids. CDR1 is SGHKS and CDR2 is YYEKEE in the germline V gene (reference sequence). The chain is built from TRBV5-5 and TRBJ1-2; 9 positions match TRBD1. The source is a woman under 30 in good health. The sample taken for sequencing was blood. Here the CDR3 DNA reads TGTGCCAGCAGCTACAGCTCCTCTCCGGGACAGGGTCTGCTAGCTAACTATGGCTACACCTTC. Translated: CASSYSSSPGQGLLANYGYTF.